This T cell receptor (beta chain) is from a study of blood T cell repertoires in COVID-19. Study information: The origin of the acute and convalescent COVID-19 samples was the United States, Italy and Spain. PBMCs, B-cell-depleted T cells, or T cells were the source of the cDNA or gDNA that made up the material.

V gave up 0 bases and J gave up 3 bases; unmatched junction bases: 8. This CDR3 has 17 amino acids. Per the germline V gene, CDR1 is SGHRS and CDR2 is YFSETQ. Authors' processing steps: Researchers report that nucleated cell counts were estimated from reference gene primer amplification. Method: immunoSEQ multiplex PCR; TCRdb's copy keeps in-frame clones and lacks some. D and trimming were read from the DNA, whereas the V and J calls and clone size are those reported in that table. The sample records 120,000 to 150,000 clones, around four fifths being singletons. This TCR was recovered from a middle-aged woman with active or convalescent COVID-19. The J gene is TRBJ2-1, the V gene TRBV5-1; 8 bases line up with TRBD2. The sequenced sample was peripheral blood. The CDR3 region is CASSLAPSGLDYNEQFF. The CDR3 bases are TGCGCCAGCAGCTTGGCGCCCTCGGGACTAGACTACAATGAGCAGTTCTTC.